Reported below is one TCR beta chain. Its antigen is not known. CDR1 is SGHNT and CDR2 is YYREEE in the germline V gene (reference sequence). V shed 3 bases and J 2 bases; nucleotides not matched to a gene: 4. The CDR3 totals 15 residues. This sample was taken from a study of human T cells and chemical hapten exposure. Whole-study context: Patients had diphenylcyclopropenone applied to the scalp weekly throughout the approximately 25-week study. The study, taken as a whole, reports: DPC sensitization left the count of TCRs above 1 in 1000 unchanged. Counts of TCRs expanded at PT1 correlated positively with patch test score.

Each cDNA molecule in the library carried unique molecular identifiers. In TCRdb, the RACE reads were re-called with MiXCR into one record per CDR3 protein. Of approximately 160,000 distinct CDR3 sequences listed, around a quarter are singletons. Noted time point: patch test 3, about 24 weeks after DPC sensitization. Treatment specified: therapeutic diphenylcyclopropenone sensitization with weekly scalp DPC. The genes are TRBV5-4 and TRBJ2-1, with 8 nucleotides matching TRBD2. The sequence was collected from a woman between 18 and 29 years old with alopecia areata. Some clones in this sample may be carry-over from other donors' samples. The specimen was whole blood, collected in connection with sensitization to the hapten diphenylcyclopropenone (DPC). DNA for the CDR3: TGTGCCAGCAGCTCTAGCGGGCGAACCTACAATGAGCAGTTCTTC. Translating gives CASSSSGRTYNEQFF.